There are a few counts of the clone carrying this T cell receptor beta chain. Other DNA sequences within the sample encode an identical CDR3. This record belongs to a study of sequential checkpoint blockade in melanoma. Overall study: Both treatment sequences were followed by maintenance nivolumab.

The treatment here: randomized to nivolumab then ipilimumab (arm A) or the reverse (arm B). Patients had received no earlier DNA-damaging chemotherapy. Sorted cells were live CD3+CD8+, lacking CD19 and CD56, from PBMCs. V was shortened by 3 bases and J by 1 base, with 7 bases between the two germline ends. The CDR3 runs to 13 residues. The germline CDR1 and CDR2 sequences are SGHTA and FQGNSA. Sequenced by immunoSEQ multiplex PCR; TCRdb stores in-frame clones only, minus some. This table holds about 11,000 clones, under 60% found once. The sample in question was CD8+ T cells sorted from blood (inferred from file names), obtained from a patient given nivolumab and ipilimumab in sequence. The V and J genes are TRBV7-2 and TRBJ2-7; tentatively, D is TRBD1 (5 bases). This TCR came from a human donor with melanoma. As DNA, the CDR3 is TGTGCCAGCAGCTTGTCAGGGTCCTACGAGCAGTACTTC. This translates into CASSLSGSYEQYF.